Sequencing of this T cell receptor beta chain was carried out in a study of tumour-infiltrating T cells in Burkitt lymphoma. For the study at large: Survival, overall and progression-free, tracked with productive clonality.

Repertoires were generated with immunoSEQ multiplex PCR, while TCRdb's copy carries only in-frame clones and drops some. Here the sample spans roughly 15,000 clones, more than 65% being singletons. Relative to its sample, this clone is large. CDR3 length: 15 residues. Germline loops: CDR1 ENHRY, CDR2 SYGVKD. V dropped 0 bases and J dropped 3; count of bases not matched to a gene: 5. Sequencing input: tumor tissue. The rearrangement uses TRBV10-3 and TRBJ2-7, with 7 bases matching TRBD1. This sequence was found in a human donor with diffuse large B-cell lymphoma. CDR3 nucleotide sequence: TGTGCCATCAGTGAGTCTGGGACAGCGAACTACGAGCAGTACTTC. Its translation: CAISESGTANYEQYF.